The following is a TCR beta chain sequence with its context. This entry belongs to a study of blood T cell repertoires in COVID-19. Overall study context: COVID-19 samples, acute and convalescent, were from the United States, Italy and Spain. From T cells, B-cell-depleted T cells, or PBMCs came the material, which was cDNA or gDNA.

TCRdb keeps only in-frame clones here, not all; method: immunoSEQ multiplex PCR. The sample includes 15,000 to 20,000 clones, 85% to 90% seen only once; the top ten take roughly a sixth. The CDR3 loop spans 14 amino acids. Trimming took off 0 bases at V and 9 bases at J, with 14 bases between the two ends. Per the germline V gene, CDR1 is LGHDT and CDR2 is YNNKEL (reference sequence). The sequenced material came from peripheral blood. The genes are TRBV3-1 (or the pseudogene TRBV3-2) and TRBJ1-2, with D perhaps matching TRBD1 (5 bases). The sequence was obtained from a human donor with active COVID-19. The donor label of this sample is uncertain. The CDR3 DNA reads TGTGCCAGCAGCCAAGATTGGGGGGGTGGCAGCTACACCTTC. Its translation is CASSQDWGGGSYTF.